This T cell receptor beta chain was recorded in a study of graft-versus-host responses after intestinal transplantation. This clone was counted a single time. The antigen remains unidentified. Profiling relied on immunoSEQ multiplex PCR, and the TCRdb table lists in-frame clones only, not all of them. The data contain under 75,000 clones, under 90% of them singletons. Graft specimens yielded both intraepithelial and lamina propria lymphocytes. Broader study findings: The authors found GvH clones in recipient marrow, some appearing first in ileum or blood.

Germline-derived CDR1 and CDR2 are SEHNR and FQNEAQ (reference sequence). The CDR3 has 14 amino acids. Trimming removed 0 bases at V and 8 bases at J, with 10 bases between. V is TRBV7-9 and J is TRBJ1-4; TRBD1 is a possible D gene (5 bases). The sequence came from a human patient who received an intestinal transplant, so some T cells may come from the graft donor. The material sequenced was ileum tissue, taken less than 400 days after transplant. The CDR3 nucleotides are TGTGCCAGCAGCTTAGCGGGGGTGAGGGAAAAACTGTTTTTT. This codes for CASSLAGVREKLFF.